This T cell receptor beta chain originates from a study of a mutant IDH1 vaccine in newly diagnosed glioma. As for the study in general: Patients were started on vaccination 4-6 weeks after radiotherapy alone, or with temozolomide cycles. Former treatment meant radiotherapy, temozolomide, or both; the majority had gotten both.

Time point in this sample: week 23, last vaccination. The investigators gave 300 ug of mutant IDH1 20-mer peptide in each vaccine dose, together with topical imiquimod. Study results and caveats: Among patients, approximately 93% showed immune responses induced by the vaccine.

The table lists this clone with a few counts. No antigen is known for it. Method: immunoSEQ multiplex PCR; TCRdb's copy keeps in-frame clones and lacks some. The table lists tens of thousands of clones, about four fifths of them singletons, with under 8% in the top ten. The CDR3 has 15 amino acids. Germline CDR1 is SGHDT and CDR2 is YYEEEE. The V end was cut by 3 bases, the J end by 4 bases, with 14 bases between. Sample: PBMCs, taken from a glioma patient whose treatment included an IDH1 peptide vaccine. V gene TRBV5-6 combines with J gene TRBJ1-5; tentatively, D is TRBD1 (5 bases). This TCR derives from a man in his forties with glioma. The DNA for the CDR3 is TGTGCCAGCAGCTCCCGCTGGGGGTCAAATCAGCCCCAGCATTTT. Encoded protein: CASSSRWGSNQPQHF.